The subject of this entry is one T cell receptor beta chain. Its target is not known. This sample is part of a study of CXCR3-negative and CXCR3-positive naive CD8 T cells. General study points: Naive CXCR3-positive cells had TRB CDR3s more hydrophobic than those of CXCR3-negative naive cells.

UMI labels and 5' RACE were used to prepare the TRB cDNA libraries. TCRdb re-called the 5' RACE reads and gives one entry per CDR3 protein, without DNA. The table for this sample gives 85,000 to 90,000 distinct CDR3 sequences. The study sorted every CD8+ T cell subset in triplicate at 250,000 to 300,000 cells each. CDR1 and CDR2 from the germline V gene are LNHDA and SQIVND (reference sequence). The CDR3 sequence is 16 residues long. Sequences were obtained from naive CXCR3+ CD8+ T cells from blood. Subset given: CD45RO-CCR7+CD27+CD95- naive CD8+ T cells expressing CXCR3 (TNR3+). The TCR sequence derives from a human donor in good health. Some clones in this sample may be carry-over from other donors' samples. The chain is built from TRBV19 and TRBJ2-2. CDR3 in amino acids: CASSIVLMVNTGELFF.